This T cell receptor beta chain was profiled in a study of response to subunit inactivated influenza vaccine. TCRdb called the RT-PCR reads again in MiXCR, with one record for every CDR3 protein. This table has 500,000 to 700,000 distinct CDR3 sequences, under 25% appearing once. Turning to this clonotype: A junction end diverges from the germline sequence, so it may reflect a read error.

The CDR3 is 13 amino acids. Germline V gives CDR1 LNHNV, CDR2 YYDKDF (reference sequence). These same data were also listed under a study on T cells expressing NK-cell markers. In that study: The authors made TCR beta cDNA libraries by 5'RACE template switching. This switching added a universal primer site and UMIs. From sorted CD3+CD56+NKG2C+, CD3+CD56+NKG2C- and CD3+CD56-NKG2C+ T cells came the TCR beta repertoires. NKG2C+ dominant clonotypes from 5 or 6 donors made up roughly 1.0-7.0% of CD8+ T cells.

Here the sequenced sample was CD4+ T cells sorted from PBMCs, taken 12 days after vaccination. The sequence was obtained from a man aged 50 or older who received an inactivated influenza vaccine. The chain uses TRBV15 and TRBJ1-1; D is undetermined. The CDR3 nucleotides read TGTGCCACCAGCAGACAAACGAACACTCAAGCTTTCTTT. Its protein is CATSRQTNTQAFF.